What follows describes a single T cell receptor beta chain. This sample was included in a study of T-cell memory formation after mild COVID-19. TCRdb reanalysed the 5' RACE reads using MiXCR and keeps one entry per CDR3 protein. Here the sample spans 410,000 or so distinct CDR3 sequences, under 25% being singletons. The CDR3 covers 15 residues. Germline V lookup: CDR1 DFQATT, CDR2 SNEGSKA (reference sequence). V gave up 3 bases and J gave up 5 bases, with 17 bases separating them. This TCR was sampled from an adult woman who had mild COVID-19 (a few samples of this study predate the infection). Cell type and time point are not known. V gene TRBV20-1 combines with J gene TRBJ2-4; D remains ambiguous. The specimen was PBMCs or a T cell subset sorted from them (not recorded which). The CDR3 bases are TGCAGTGCTAGCCCTCTAGTGAGTTTCCAAAACATTCAGTACTTC. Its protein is CSASPLVSFQNIQYF.